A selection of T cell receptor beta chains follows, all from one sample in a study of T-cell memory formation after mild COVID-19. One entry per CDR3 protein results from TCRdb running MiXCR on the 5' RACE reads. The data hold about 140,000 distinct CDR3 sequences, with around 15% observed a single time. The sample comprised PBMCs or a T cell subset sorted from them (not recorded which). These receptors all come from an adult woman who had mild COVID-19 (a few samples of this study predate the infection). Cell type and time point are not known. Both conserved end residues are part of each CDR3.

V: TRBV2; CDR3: CASRRVAAGLDNEQFF
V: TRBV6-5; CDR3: CASSYSKYRSSYNEQFF
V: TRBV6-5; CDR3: CASSTGSGNQPQHF
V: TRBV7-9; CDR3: CASRRGGANEQFF
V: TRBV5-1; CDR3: CASRRGTEAFF
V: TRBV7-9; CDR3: CASSLWVGVDTEAFF
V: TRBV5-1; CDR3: CASSLFGADTQYF
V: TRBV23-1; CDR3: CASSHFLPRENTNTGELFF
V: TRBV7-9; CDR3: CASSHRGPPEQYF
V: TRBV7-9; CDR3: CASSLVPSGSEQFF
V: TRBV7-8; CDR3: CASSILEGPTDTQYF
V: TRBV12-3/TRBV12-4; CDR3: CASSLWAGAGSNQPQHF
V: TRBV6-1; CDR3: CASSDKGAITEAFF
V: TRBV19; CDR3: CASSYGQGRYEQYF
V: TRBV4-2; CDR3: CASSQDPAGLGYEQYF
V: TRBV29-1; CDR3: CSVDSNEQFF
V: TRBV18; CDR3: CASSTTAAEQPQHF
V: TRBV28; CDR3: CASSSLPRRGPRNEQFF
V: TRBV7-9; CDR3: CASSSMLGIYEQYF
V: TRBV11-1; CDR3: CASSSWTGGREDTQYF
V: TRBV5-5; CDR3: CASSSLPGQYGYTF
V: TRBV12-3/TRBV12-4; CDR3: CASAIPGGYQPQHF
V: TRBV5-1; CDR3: CASSGLAEDTQYF
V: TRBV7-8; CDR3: CASSSSGIWSPLHF
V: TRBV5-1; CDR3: CASSLEGGYTF
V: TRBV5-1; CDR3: CASSPSVGNTIYF
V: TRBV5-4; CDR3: CASSGGTGQETQYF
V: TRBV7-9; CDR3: CASSLAGVAKNIQYF
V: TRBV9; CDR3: CASSVGGLSYEQYF
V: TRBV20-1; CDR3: CSASHRYEQYF
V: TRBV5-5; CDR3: CASSAPDWSYEQYF
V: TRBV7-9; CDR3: CASSLGGLAGLDNEQFF
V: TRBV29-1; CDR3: CSVEDPTVQRGDAHNEQFF
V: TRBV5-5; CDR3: CASSLEGGVNTEAFF
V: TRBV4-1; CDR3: CASSQGLVYEQYF
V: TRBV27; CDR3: CASSVDAGTLRGELFF
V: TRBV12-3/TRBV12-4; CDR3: CASTPAGGAIF
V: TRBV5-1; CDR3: CASSPAPGFLNTEAFF
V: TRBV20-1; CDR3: CSARDSTSGRIYNEQFF
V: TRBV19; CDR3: CASSIFAGPYEQYF
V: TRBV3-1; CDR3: CASSAPRTGSTSPLHF
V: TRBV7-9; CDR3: CASENSGSHYNEQFF